These T cell receptor beta chains were read from a single sample in a study of identical twins. TCRdb redid the calling of the 5' RACE reads with MiXCR, one entry per CDR3 protein. The sample has 1.5 million or so distinct CDR3 sequences, roughly 35% seen once. Specimen: cord blood. The receptors derive from a newborn girl in good health. Each CDR3 is given with its conserved first and last residue. A D gene is named only where the DNA matches it firmly. Expanded clones get a size class; other rows say once, few or many, or leave the size out.

NA | NA | TRBJ1-1 | TRBV2 | CARASNGLNEAFF | TGTGCCAGGGCCTCCAATGGGTTGAATGAAGCTTTCTTT
NA | NA | TRBJ2-7 | TRBV20-1 | CSAHYNEQYF | TGCAGTGCTCACTACAATGAGCAGTACTTC
few | TRBD2 | TRBJ2-5 | TRBV6-5 | CASRASGRMETQYF | TGTGCCAGCAGAGCTAGCGGGAGAATGGAGACCCAGTACTTC
NA | TRBD2 | TRBJ2-3 | TRBV10-3 | CAIRAGSGGVTDTQYF | TGTGCCATCAGAGCGGGAAGCGGGGGGGTCACAGATACGCAGTATTTT
NA | TRBD1 | TRBJ1-1 | TRBV6-6 | CASTLIPGQGGTEAFF | TGTGCCAGCACCCTAATCCCGGGACAGGGTGGCACTGAAGCTTTCTTT
NA | TRBD1 | TRBJ2-7 | TRBV14 | CASSAWGQAFVEQYF | TGTGCCAGCAGCGCCTGGGGACAGGCATTCGTGGAGCAGTACTTC
NA | TRBD2 | TRBJ2-1 | TRBV6-2/TRBV6-3 | CASSYAWRGVFGEQFF | TGTGCCAGCAGTTACGCATGGCGGGGGGTGTTCGGCGAGCAGTTCTTC
NA | TRBD2 | TRBJ2-7 | TRBV30 | CAWKAGTYNEQYF | TGTGCCTGGAAAGCGGGAACCTACAATGAGCAGTACTTC
few | TRBD2 | TRBJ2-3 | TRBV28 | CASSSPGTSGRVTDTQYF | TGTGCCAGCAGTTCACCCGGGACTAGCGGGAGGGTCACAGATACGCAGTATTTT
few | TRBD2 | TRBJ2-1 | TRBV20-1 | CSACLAGGRNEQFF | TGCAGTGCCTGTCTAGCGGGGGGTAGAAATGAGCAGTTCTTC
NA | TRBD1 | TRBJ2-4 | TRBV28 | CASRTGNKNIQYF | TGTGCCAGCAGGACAGGGAACAAAAACATTCAGTACTTC
few | NA | TRBJ2-3 | TRBV5-1 | CASSPVKGTDTQYF | TGCGCCAGCAGCCCGGTCAAGGGCACAGATACGCAGTATTTT
NA | NA | TRBJ2-1 | TRBV6-5 | CASSYRKSYNEQFF | TGTGCCAGCAGTTACAGGAAGTCCTACAATGAGCAGTTCTTC
few | TRBD1 | TRBJ2-7 | TRBV29-1 | CSVGTGWSYEQYF | TGCAGCGTTGGGACAGGTTGGTCCTACGAGCAGTACTTC
few | NA | TRBJ1-4 | TRBV2 | CASRDIRPSEKLFF | TGTGCCAGCAGGGATATCAGACCCAGTGAAAAACTGTTTTTT
few | NA | TRBJ2-7 | TRBV7-2 | CASSLNPLGVGPYEQYF | TGTGCCAGCAGCTTAAACCCCCTGGGGGTCGGACCCTACGAGCAGTACTTC
few | TRBD1 | TRBJ2-7 | TRBV5-1 | CASSLRQGAGGYEQYF | TGCGCCAGCAGCTTGAGACAGGGGGCCGGGGGCTACGAGCAGTACTTC
few | NA | TRBJ1-2 | TRBV7-2 | CASSLARETYGYTF | TGTGCCAGCAGCTTAGCACGGGAAACCTATGGCTACACCTTC
few | TRBD2 | TRBJ2-1 | TRBV27 | CASSPRVLAGVYNEQFF | TGTGCCAGCAGTCCAAGGGTCCTAGCGGGAGTCTACAATGAGCAGTTCTTC
NA | TRBD2 | TRBJ2-1 | TRBV11-1 | CASSIPGLAGNEQFF | TGTGCCAGCAGCATCCCGGGACTAGCGGGCAATGAGCAGTTCTTC
few | NA | TRBJ1-4 | TRBV28 | CASSSPGFPNEKLFF | TGTGCCAGCAGTTCCCCAGGGTTTCCTAATGAAAAACTGTTTTTT
NA | NA | TRBJ1-5 | TRBV12-3/TRBV12-4 | CASTTRPNQPQHF | TGTGCCAGCACGACTAGACCAAATCAGCCCCAGCATTTT
NA | TRBD2 | TRBJ2-4 | TRBV20-1 | CSAREGRPFGIKNIQYF | TGCAGTGCCCGGGAGGGGCGGCCCTTTGGAATCAAAAACATTCAGTACTTC
few | TRBD1 | TRBJ2-3 | TRBV11-2 | CASSLDSGTGKWTGGGDTQYF | TGTGCCAGCAGCTTAGATTCGGGGACAGGGAAATGGACGGGAGGCGGAGATACGCAGTATTTT
NA | TRBD2 | TRBJ2-3 | TRBV6-2/TRBV6-3 | CASSRGLAPLASTDTQYF | TGTGCCAGCAGCCGAGGACTAGCTCCTCTCGCTAGCACAGATACGCAGTATTTT
few | NA | TRBJ2-1 | TRBV27 | CASTWTGAYNEQFF | TGTGCCAGCACCTGGACGGGGGCCTACAATGAGCAGTTCTTC
NA | TRBD1 | TRBJ1-4 | TRBV4-2 | CASSQPRGSNEKLFF | TGTGCCAGCAGCCAGCCCAGGGGGTCTAATGAAAAACTGTTTTTT
NA | TRBD2 | TRBJ2-3 | TRBV7-9 | CASSLLPGLAGVLDTQYF | TGTGCCAGCAGCTTGCTGCCGGGACTAGCGGGAGTTTTAGATACGCAGTATTTT
NA | NA | TRBJ1-1 | TRBV4-2 | CASSQGGARGAEAFF | TGTGCCAGCAGCCAAGGGGGGGCCAGGGGCGCTGAAGCTTTCTTT
NA | NA | TRBJ2-7 | TRBV6-6 | CASCRGALYEQYF | TGTGCCAGCTGCAGGGGGGCCCTATACGAGCAGTACTTC
few | NA | TRBJ1-1 | TRBV20-1 | CSATLTGHTEAFF | TGCAGTGCTACCCTGACAGGCCACACTGAAGCTTTCTTT
NA | TRBD1 | TRBJ1-6 | TRBV20-1 | CSARGQGAINSPLHF | TGCAGTGCTAGGGGACAGGGAGCCATTAATTCACCCCTCCACTTT
NA | TRBD1 | TRBJ2-5 | TRBV28 | CASSPRRGTGGQETQYF | TGTGCCAGCAGCCCGAGAAGAGGGACAGGGGGACAAGAGACCCAGTACTTC
NA | TRBD2 | TRBJ2-1 | TRBV20-1 | CSGGLAGVKGYNEQFF | TGCAGTGGTGGGCTAGCGGGAGTGAAGGGGTACAATGAGCAGTTCTTC
few | NA | TRBJ2-1 | TRBV10-3 | CAISPGTDNEQFF | TGTGCCATCAGCCCCGGGACTGACAATGAGCAGTTCTTC